This TCR beta chain was identified during a study of blood T cell repertoires in COVID-19. Turning to the study itself: Collection of acute and convalescent COVID-19 samples took place in the United States, Italy and Spain.

Original processing notes: Scientists estimated how many nucleated cells there were by amplifying reference gene primers. Repertoires were generated with immunoSEQ multiplex PCR, while TCRdb's copy carries only in-frame clones and drops some. V and J calls and clone size are given by that table; D and trimming were obtained from the DNA. The top ten clones hold less than 2% of a sample with some 120,000 clones, 70% to 90% of them seen once. Germline values: CDR1 MDHEN, CDR2 SYDVKM. The CDR3 is 17 amino acids. The J segment lost 5 bases and the V segment lost 3 bases, leaving 15 bases of the junction unmatched.

The chain recombines TRBV28 with TRBJ2-7, with 8 bases aligning to TRBD2. The receptor's source is a human donor in a cohort sampled during active COVID-19. Source material: peripheral blood. In DNA form, the CDR3 reads TGTGCCAGCAGTTTCCCGAATCGGGGCGGGAGGTTCCACGAGCAGTACTTC. Its translation: CASSFPNRGGRFHEQYF.